The rows below give T cell receptor beta chains drawn from one sample of a study of early T cells in non-severe SARS-CoV-2 infection. In TCRdb, the 5' RACE reads were re-called with MiXCR into one record per CDR3 protein. This sample has around 70,000 distinct CDR3 sequences; approximately 11% occur once, and the top ten carry around 15%. The sample was whole blood, taken at baseline. The receptors were gathered from an adult who was a healthcare worker with PCR-confirmed SARS-CoV-2 infection or an uninfected control (not recorded which). The CDR3 runs from the conserved cysteine through the conserved F or W.

V gene	J gene	CDR3 protein
TRBV27	TRBJ2-1	CASSFTAPSNEQFF
TRBV10-3	TRBJ1-1	CAISPRTEVNTEAFF
TRBV29-1	TRBJ2-2	CSVEGYNTGELFF
TRBV6-1	TRBJ1-2	CASSEHHGGGIGYTF
TRBV15	TRBJ2-3	CATSGAVEGAGDTQYF
TRBV4-2	TRBJ1-2	CASSQDISRGASYGYTF
TRBV30	TRBJ1-1	CAWGNTEAFF
TRBV12-3/TRBV12-4	TRBJ2-7	CASSSGTAYEQYF
TRBV24-1	TRBJ2-1	CATSDSGAGGGQFF
TRBV3-1	TRBJ2-1	CASSPGFVSFRGEQFF
TRBV2	TRBJ1-5	CASTSLQEQPQHF
TRBV6-1	TRBJ2-4	CASSGQTGYDIQYF